Listed here are 11 T cell receptor beta chains from one sample, sequenced in a study of shared clonotypes between healthy human individuals. As defined, naive CD8 cells were CD45RO-negative and positively selected for CCR7, with terminally differentiated effector memory CD45RA+ cells excluded. Using immunoSEQ multiplex PCR, the repertoire was profiled, and TCRdb retains in-frame clones only, with some absent. The table records around 2.1 million clones, about 92% of them present only once. The sample taken for sequencing was naive CD8+ T cells from PBMCs. These receptors were collected from a man aged 18 to 30 in good health. Some clones in this sample may be carry-over from other donors' samples.

This clone was seen only a few times. The chain combines TRBV29-1 with TRBJ1-1; D call uncertain. Germline CDR1 SQVTM, CDR2 ANQGSEA. V was trimmed by 2 bases and J by 1 base, leaving 11 bases between them. The CDR3 has 14 amino acids. The DNA for the CDR3 is TGCAGCGTTGAACCTGGACCGGGGAACACTGAAGCTTTCTTT. As protein: CSVEPGPGNTEAFF.

The CDR3 loop reads CASRPSLRAYEQYF. The CDR3 DNA sequence: TGTGCCAGCAGACCTTCTCTTAGGGCCTACGAGCAGTACTTC. The chain has TRBV2 and TRBJ2-7; D remains ambiguous. Germline V gene data show CDR1 as SNHLY and CDR2 as FYNNEI. Between the trimmed V and J ends, which lost 6 bases and 2 bases, there was a span of 14 bases. The CDR3 is 14 amino acids.

The chain couples TRBV9 to TRBJ1-3; D unclear. The CDR3 spans 17 residues. V dropped 1 base and J dropped 2 bases, with 16 bases sitting between them. Germline lookup yields CDR1 SGDLS and CDR2 YYNGEE. CDR3 DNA sequence: TGTGCCAGCAGCGTACATGCAGTTAACTGGACTGGAAACACCATATATTTT. Translation: CASSVHAVNWTGNTIYF.

CDR3 in DNA: TGCGCCAGCAGACCGAGACTCAACCTGGGGGAAAAACTGTTTTTT. It is translated as CASRPRLNLGEKLFF. The chain couples TRBV4-1 to TRBJ1-4; D is unclear. Germline values: CDR1 MGHRA, CDR2 YSYEKL. With 6 bases removed from V and 8 bases from J, the gap between germline ends came to 19 bases. The CDR3 length is 15 residues.

The chain employs TRBV9 and TRBJ2-1, with 12 nucleotides matching TRBD2. The germline V gene has CDR1 SGDLS and CDR2 YYNGEE. The length of the CDR3 is 16 residues. J lost 8 bases, V lost 0 bases, and 6 bases had no gene match. The CDR3 reads CASSVASGRALDEQFF. Here the CDR3 DNA reads TGTGCCAGCAGCGTAGCTAGCGGGAGGGCCCTGGATGAGCAGTTCTTC.

Regarding this clone: Other DNA sequences within the sample encode an identical CDR3. The chain is built from TRBV27 and TRBJ1-4, with TRBD1 matching over 11 bases. The V gene's germline CDR1 is MNHEY and CDR2 SMNVEV (reference sequence). This CDR3 comprises 15 residues. J lost 7 bases, V lost 2 bases, and 3 bases had no gene match. Here the CDR3 DNA reads TGTGCCAGCAGTTTAAGGACAGGGGGCGGTGAAAAACTGTTTTTT. It specifies CASSLRTGGGEKLFF.

The chain employs TRBV7-9 and TRBJ1-2; D not resolved. This CDR3 is built from 11 residues. Germline CDR1 is SEHNR and CDR2 is FQNEAQ (reference sequence). Trimming cost V 5 bases and J 4 bases, with 5 bases left between them. The CDR3 DNA sequence: TGTGCCAGCAGCCCCGTCTATGGCTACACCTTC. Amino acid sequence: CASSPVYGYTF.

The V and J genes are TRBV5-1 and TRBJ2-2; TRBD1 matches at 7 bases. V lost 4 bases and J lost 5; bases outside the gene matches: 2. The CDR3 is made up of 13 amino acids. CDR1 and CDR2 from the germline V gene are SGHRS and YFSETQ. CDR3 sequence reads: CASSPGQTGELFF. The CDR3 DNA reads TGCGCCAGCAGCCCGGGACAGACCGGGGAGCTGTTTTTT.

The rearrangement links TRBV28 to TRBJ2-7, with TRBD1 matching 9 bases. With V trimmed by 6 bases and J by 5 bases, 8 bases remained unmatched. The CDR3 totals 14 residues. CDR1 MDHEN and CDR2 SYDVKM come from the germline V gene. The CDR3 here is CASSRLTGGDEQYF. CDR3 coding DNA: TGTGCCAGCAGCCGACTGACAGGGGGGGACGAGCAGTACTTC. Supplemented by reference TRBV28 and TRBJ2-7, the full variable domain reads DVKVTQSSRYLVKRTGEKVFLECVQDMDHENMFWYRQDPGLGLRLIYFSYDVKMKEKGDIPEGYSVSREKKERFSLILESASTNQTSMYLCASSRLTGGDEQYFGPGTRLTVT.

The rearrangement uses TRBV7-9 and TRBJ1-5, with 11 positions matching TRBD1. V lost 5 bases, J lost 4 bases, and 7 bases stayed unmatched. In germline, CDR1 is SEHNR, CDR2 FQNEAQ (reference sequence). This CDR3 has 16 residues. This CDR3 is CASSPSGQGANQPQHF. In DNA, the CDR3 is TGTGCCAGCAGCCCCTCCGGACAGGGGGCGAATCAGCCCCAGCATTTT.

The chain carries TRBV12-5 and TRBJ1-2; 7 bases are shared with TRBD1. Germline V gene data show CDR1 as LGHNT and CDR2 as FRNRAP. V gave up 6 bases and J gave up 4 bases; unmatched junction bases: 8. The CDR3 consists of 14 residues. The CDR3 spells CASGPTQGTYGYTF. The CDR3 DNA follows: TGTGCTAGTGGCCCAACACAGGGGACCTATGGCTACACCTTC.